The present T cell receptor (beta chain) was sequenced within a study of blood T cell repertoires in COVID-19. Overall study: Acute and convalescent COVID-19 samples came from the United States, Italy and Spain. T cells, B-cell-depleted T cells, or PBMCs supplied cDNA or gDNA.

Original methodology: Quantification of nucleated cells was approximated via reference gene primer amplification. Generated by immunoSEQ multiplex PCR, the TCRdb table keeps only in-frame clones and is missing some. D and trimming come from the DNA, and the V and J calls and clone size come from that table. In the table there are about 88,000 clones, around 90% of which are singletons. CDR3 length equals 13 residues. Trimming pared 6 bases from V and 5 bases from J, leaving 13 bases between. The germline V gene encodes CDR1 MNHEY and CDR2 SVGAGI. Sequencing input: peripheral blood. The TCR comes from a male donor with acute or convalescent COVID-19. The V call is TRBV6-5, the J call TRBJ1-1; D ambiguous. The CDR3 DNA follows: TGTGCCAGCAGGGTATCAGGAGGGACTGAAGCTTTCTTT. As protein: CASRVSGGTEAFF.